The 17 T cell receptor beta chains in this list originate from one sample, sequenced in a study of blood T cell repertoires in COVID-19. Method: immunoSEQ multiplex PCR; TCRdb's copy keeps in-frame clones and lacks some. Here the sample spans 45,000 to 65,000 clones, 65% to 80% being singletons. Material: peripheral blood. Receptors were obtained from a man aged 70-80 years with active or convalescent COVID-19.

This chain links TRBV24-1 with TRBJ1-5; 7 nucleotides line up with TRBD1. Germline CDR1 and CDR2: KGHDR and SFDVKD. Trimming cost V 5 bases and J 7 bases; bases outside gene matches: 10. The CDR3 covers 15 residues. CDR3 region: CATSGDTGAGQPQHF. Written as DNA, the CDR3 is TGTGCCACCAGTGGGGACACAGGGGCGGGACAGCCCCAGCATTTT.

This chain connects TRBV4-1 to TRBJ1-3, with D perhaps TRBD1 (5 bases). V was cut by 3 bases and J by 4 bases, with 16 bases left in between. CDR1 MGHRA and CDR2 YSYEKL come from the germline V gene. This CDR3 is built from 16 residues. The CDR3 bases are TGCGCCAGCAGCCATAAAGCGGCGGGGGGAGGAAACACCATATATTTT. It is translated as CASSHKAAGGGNTIYF.

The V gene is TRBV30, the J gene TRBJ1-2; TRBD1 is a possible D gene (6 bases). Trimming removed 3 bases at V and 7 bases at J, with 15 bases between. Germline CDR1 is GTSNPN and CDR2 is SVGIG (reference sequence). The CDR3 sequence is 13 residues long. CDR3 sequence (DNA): TGTGCCTGGAGAGGGCAGGGGCGAGTTGGCTACACCTTC. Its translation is CAWRGQGRVGYTF.

In DNA form, the CDR3 reads TGCGCCAGCAGCCAAGGACATCTGAACACTGAAGCTTTCTTT. Encoded protein: CASSQGHLNTEAFF. The gene calls are TRBV4-3 and TRBJ1-1; D is unresolved. Germline CDR1 and CDR2: LGHNA and YSLEER. The CDR3 sequence is 14 residues long. V was shortened by 1 base and J by 0 bases, with 6 bases between the two germline ends.

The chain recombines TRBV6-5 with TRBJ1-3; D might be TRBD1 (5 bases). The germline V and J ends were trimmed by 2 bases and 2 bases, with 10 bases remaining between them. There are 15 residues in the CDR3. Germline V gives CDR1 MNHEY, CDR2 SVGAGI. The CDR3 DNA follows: TGTGCCAGCAGTTACGGGGGGACTACTGGAAACACCATATATTTT. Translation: CASSYGGTTGNTIYF.

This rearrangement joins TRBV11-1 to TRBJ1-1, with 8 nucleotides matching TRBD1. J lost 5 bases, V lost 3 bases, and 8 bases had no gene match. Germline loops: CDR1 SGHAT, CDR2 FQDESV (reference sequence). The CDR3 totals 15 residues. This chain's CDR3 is CASSFGRGLGTEAFF. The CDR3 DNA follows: TGTGCCAGCAGCTTCGGCAGGGGGCTAGGGACTGAAGCTTTCTTT. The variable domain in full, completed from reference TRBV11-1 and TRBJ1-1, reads EAEVAQSPRYKITEKSQAVAFWCDPISGHATLYWYRQILGQGPELLVQFQDESVVDDSQLPKDRFSAERLKGVDSTLKIQPAELGDSAMYLCASSFGRGLGTEAFFGQGTRLTVV.

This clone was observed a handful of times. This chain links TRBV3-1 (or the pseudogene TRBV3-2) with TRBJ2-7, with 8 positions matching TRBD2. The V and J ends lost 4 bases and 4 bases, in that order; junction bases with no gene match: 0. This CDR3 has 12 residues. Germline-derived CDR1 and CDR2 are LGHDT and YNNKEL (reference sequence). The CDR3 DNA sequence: TGTGCCAGCAGCCGCGGGGGGTACGAGCAGTACTTC. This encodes CASSRGGYEQYF.

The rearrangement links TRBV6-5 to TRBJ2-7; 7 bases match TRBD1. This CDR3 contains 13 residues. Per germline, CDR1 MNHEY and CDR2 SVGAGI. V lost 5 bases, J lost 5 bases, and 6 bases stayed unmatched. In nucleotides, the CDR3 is TGTGCCAGCAGTCAACAGGGGTCCAACGAGCAGTACTTC. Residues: CASSQQGSNEQYF.

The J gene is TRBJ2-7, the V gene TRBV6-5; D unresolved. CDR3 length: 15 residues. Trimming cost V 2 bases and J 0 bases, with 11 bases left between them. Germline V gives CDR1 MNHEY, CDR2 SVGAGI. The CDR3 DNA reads TGTGCCAGCAGTTACGGAGCAGCGAGCTCCTACGAGCAGTACTTC. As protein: CASSYGAASSYEQYF.

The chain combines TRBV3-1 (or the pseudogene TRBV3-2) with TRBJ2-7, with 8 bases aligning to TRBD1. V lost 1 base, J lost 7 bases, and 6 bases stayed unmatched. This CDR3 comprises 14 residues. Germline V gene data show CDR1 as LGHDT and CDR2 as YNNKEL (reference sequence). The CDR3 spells CASSQVDRAGEQYF. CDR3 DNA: TGTGCCAGCAGCCAAGTGGACAGGGCTGGGGAGCAGTACTTC.

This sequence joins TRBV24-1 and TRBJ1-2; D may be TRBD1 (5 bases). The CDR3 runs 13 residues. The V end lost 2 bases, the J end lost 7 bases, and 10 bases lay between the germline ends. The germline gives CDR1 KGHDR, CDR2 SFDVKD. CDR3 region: CATSDSREAGYTF. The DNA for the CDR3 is TGTGCCACCAGTGATTCCAGGGAGGCTGGCTACACCTTC.

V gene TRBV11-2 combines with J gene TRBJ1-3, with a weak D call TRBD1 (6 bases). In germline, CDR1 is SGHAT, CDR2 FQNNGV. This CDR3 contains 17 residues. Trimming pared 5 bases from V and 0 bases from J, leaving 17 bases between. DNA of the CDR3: TGTGCCAGCAGCCCCAGGGGCGTCTTCAGCTCTGGAAACACCATATATTTT. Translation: CASSPRGVFSSGNTIYF. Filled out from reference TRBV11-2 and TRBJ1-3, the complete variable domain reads EAGVAQSPRYKIIEKRQSVAFWCNPISGHATLYWYQQILGQGPKLLIQFQNNGVVDDSQLPKDRFSAERLKGVDSTLKIQPAKLEDSAVYLCASSPRGVFSSGNTIYFGEGSWLTVV.

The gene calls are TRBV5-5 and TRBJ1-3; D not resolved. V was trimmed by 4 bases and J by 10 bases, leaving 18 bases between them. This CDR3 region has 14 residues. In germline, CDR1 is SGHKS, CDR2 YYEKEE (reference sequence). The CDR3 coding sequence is TGTGCCAGCAGCCTGAACCGGGCCCCGGGGACCATATATTTT. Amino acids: CASSLNRAPGTIYF.

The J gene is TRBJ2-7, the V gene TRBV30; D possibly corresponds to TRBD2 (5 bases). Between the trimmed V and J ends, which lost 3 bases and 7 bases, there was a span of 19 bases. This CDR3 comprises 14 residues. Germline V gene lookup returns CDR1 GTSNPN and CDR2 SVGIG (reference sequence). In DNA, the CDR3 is TGTGCCTGGAGGTTCAAGGGAGACTCTAAAGAGCAGTACTTC. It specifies CAWRFKGDSKEQYF. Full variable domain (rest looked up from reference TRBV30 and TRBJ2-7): SQTIHQWPATLVQPVGSPLSLECTVEGTSNPNLYWYRQAAGRGLQLLFYSVGIGQISSEVPQNLSASRPQDRQFILSSKKLLLSDSGFYLCAWRFKGDSKEQYFGPGTRLTVT.

CDR3 protein: CASRPDAGAVEQPQHF. Written as DNA, the CDR3 is TGTGCCAGCAGGCCCGACGCAGGGGCGGTCGAACAGCCCCAGCATTTT. J is TRBJ1-5 and V is TRBV28, with D perhaps TRBD1 (6 bases). The V and J ends lost 6 bases and 7 bases respectively, with 22 bases between them. The length of the CDR3 is 16 residues. Germline CDR1 is MDHEN and CDR2 is SYDVKM.

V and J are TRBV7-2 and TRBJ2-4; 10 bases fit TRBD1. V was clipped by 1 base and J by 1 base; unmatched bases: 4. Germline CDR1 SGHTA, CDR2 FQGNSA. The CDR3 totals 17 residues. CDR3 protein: CASSLVSGQGAKNIQYF. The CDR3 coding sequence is TGTGCCAGCAGCTTAGTTTCGGGACAGGGGGCCAAAAACATTCAGTACTTC. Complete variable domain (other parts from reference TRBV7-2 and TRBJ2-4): GAGVSQSPSNKVTEKGKDVELRCDPISGHTALYWYRQSLGQGLEFLIYFQGNSAPDKSGLPSDRFSAERTGGSVSTLTIQRTQQEDSAVYLCASSLVSGQGAKNIQYFGAGTRLSVL.

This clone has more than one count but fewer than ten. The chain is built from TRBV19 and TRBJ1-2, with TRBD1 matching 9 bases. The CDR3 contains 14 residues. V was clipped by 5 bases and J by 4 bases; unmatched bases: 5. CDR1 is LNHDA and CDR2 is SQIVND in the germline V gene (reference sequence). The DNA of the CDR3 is TGTGCCAGTAGTTCACAGGGGGCGGCCTATGGCTACACCTTC. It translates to CASSSQGAAYGYTF.